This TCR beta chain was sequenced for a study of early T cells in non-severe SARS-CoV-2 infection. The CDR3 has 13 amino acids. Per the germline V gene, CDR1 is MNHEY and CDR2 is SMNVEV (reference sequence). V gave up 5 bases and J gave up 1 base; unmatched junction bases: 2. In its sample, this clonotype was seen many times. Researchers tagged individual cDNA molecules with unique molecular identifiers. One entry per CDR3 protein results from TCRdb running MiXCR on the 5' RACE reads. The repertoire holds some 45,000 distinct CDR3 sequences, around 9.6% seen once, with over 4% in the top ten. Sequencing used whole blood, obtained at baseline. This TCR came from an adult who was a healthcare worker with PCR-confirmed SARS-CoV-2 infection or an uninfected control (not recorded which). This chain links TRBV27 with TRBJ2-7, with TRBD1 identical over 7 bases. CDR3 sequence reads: CASSTDRSYEQYF. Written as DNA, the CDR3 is TGTGCCAGCAGTACGGACAGGTCCTACGAGCAGTACTTC.